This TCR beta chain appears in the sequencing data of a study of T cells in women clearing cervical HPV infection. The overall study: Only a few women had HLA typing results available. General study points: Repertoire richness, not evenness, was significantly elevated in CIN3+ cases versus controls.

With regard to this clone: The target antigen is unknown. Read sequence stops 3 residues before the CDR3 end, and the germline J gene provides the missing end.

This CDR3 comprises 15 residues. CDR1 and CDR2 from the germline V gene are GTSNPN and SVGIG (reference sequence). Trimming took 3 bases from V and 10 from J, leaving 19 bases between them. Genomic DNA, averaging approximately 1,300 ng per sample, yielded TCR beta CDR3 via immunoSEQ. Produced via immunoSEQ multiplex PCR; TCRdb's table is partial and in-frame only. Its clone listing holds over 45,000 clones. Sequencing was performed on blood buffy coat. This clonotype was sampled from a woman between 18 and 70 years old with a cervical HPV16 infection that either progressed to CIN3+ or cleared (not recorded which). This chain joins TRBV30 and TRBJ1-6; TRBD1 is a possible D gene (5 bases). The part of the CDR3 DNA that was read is TGTGCCTGGAGGGGGTCCGGGGGAGAGAGCTCACCC. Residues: CAWRGSGGESSP. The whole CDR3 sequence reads CAWRGSGGESSPLHF. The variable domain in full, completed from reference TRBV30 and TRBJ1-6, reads SQTIHQWPATLVQPVGSPLSLECTVEGTSNPNLYWYRQAAGRGLQLLFYSVGIGQISSEVPQNLSASRPQDRQFILSSKKLLLSDSGFYLCAWRGSGGESSPLHFGNGTRLTVT.